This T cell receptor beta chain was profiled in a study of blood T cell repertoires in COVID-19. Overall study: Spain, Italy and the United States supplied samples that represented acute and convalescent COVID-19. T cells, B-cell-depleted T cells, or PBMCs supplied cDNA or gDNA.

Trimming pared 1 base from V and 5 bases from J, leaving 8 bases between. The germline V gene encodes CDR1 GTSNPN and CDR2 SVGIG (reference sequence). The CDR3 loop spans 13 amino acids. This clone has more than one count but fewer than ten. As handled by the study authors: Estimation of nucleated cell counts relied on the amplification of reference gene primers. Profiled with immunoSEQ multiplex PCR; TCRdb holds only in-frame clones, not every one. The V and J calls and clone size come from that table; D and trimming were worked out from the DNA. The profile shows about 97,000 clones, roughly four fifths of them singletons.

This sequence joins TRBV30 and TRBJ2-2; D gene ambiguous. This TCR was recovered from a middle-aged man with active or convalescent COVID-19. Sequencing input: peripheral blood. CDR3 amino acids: CAWSALRTGELFF. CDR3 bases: TGTGCCTGGAGTGCCCTGAGGACCGGGGAGCTGTTTTTT.